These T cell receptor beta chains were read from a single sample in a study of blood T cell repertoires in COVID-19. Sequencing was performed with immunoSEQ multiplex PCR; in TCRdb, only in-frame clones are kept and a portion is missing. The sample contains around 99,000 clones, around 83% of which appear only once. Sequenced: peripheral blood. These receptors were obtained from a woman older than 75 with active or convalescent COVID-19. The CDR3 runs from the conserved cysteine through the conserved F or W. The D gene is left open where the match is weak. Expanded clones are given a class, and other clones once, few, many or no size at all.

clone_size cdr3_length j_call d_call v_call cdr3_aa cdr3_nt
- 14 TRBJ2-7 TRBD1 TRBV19 CASKQTGVEIEQYF TGTGCCAGTAAGCAGACAGGGGTCGAAATCGAGCAGTACTTC
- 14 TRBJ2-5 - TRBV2 CASTVMGSKETQYF TGTGCCAGCACCGTTATGGGCAGCAAAGAGACCCAGTACTTC
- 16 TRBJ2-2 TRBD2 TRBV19 CASSTRLAGGFGELFF TGTGCCAGTAGTACGAGACTAGCGGGAGGGTTCGGGGAGCTGTTTTTT
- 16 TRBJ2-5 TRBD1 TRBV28 CASSFPGQGSRMTQYF TGTGCCAGCAGTTTCCCCGGACAGGGTAGCCGTATGACCCAGTACTTC
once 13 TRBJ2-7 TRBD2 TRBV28 CASLIAGTHEQYF TGTGCCAGCCTTATAGCGGGAACCCACGAGCAGTACTTC
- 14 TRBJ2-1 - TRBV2 CASSVDRLRDEQFF TGTGCCAGCAGTGTCGACAGGCTAAGGGATGAGCAGTTCTTC
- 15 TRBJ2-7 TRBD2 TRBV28 CASSLVGGRPNEQYF TGTGCCAGCAGTTTAGTAGGCGGGAGACCGAACGAGCAGTACTTC
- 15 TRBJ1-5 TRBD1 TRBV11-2 CASSPGTGRYQPQHF TGTGCCAGCAGTCCCGGGACAGGGAGATACCAGCCCCAGCATTTT
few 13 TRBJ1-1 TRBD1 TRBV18 CASSRTGNTEAFF TGTGCCAGCTCACGGACAGGGAACACTGAAGCTTTCTTT
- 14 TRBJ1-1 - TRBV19 CASRIQGTNTEAFF TGTGCCAGTAGGATTCAGGGGACGAACACTGAAGCTTTCTTT
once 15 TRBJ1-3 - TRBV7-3 CASSAKGGTGNTIYF TGTGCCAGCAGCGCTAAGGGGGGGACTGGAAACACCATATATTTT
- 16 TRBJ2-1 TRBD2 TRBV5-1 CASSSQTSGSRGEQFF TGCGCCAGCAGCAGTCAAACTAGCGGGAGCAGAGGAGAGCAGTTCTTC
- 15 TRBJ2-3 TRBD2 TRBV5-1 CASSFQGGPTDTQYF TGCGCCAGCAGCTTCCAGGGAGGGCCCACAGATACGCAGTATTTT
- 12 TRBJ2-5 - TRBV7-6 CASSSRQETQYF TGTGCCAGCAGCTCCCGCCAAGAGACCCAGTACTTC
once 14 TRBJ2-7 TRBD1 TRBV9 CASSVGTGAYEQYF TGTGCCAGCAGCGTTGGGACAGGGGCCTACGAGCAGTACTTC
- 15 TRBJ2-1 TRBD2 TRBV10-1 CASSESGTSGRGQFF TGCGCCAGCAGTGAGTCGGGAACTAGCGGGAGAGGGCAGTTCTTC
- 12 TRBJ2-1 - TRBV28 CASRASYNEQFF TGTGCCAGCAGAGCGAGCTACAATGAGCAGTTCTTC
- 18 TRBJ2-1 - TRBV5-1 CASSHRTKPASSYNEQFF TGCGCCAGCAGCCACCGCACAAAACCCGCAAGCTCCTACAATGAGCAGTTCTTC